The clone carrying this TCR beta chain turned up a few times. As yet, its antigen is unknown. This sample stems from a study of radiation and T cells in renal cell carcinoma. Study-level background: Nephrectomy followed 15 Gy stereotactic body radiation by 4 weeks. Study outcomes and limitations: Without pretreatment biopsies, baseline tumor clonotype presence was undetermined. Top tumor clonotypes rose in blood 2 weeks post-radiation, then contracted.

Trimming pared 4 bases from V and 5 bases from J, leaving 6 bases between. The germline V gene encodes CDR1 SNHLY and CDR2 FYNNEI. The CDR3 has 11 amino acids. Assay: immunoSEQ multiplex PCR; the TCRdb copy retains only in-frame clones and omits some. The sample lists approximately 120,000 clones, roughly 85% occurring once. As to time point: baseline pretreatment blood. Treatment indicated: 15 Gy SBRT to primary tumor, nephrectomy 4 weeks later. Radiation-treated patients gave blood at baseline, week 2 and week 4. The source of this sequence is a woman aged 55-69 years with renal cell carcinoma. The chain employs TRBV2 and TRBJ2-7; D unclear. Material: blood, obtained from a patient whose treatment included radiotherapy and nephrectomy. CDR3 coding DNA: TGTGCCAGCAGTGCTGTGGACGAGCAGTACTTC. Translated, it gives CASSAVDEQYF.